The 18 T cell receptor beta chains reported below all come from one sample, sequenced in a study of blood T cells in healthy people across ages. The authors ran a second PCR of about 6 to 12 cycles using a sample-barcoded 5' primer and a J-beta primer mix. TCRdb redid the calling of the 5' RACE reads with MiXCR, one entry per CDR3 protein. The table records 1.5 million to 2 million distinct CDR3 sequences, about 39% of them present only once. Sequencing was carried out using blood. Receptor source: a human donor in good health.

This chain connects TRBV4-3 to TRBJ1-1; the D is unclear. The CDR3 is 14 residues long. The V end was cut by 3 bases, the J end by 4 bases, with 12 bases between. In germline, CDR1 is LGHNA, CDR2 YSLEER. The CDR3 protein is CASSQFGGPTEAFF. Here the CDR3 DNA reads TGCGCCAGCAGCCAGTTTGGAGGGCCCACTGAAGCTTTCTTT.

The chain recombines TRBV7-2 with TRBJ2-4, with D perhaps assigned TRBD1 or TRBD2 (6 bases each). CDR3 size: 13 residues. The V and J ends lost 3 bases and 13 bases respectively, with 16 bases between them. The germline V gene has CDR1 SGHTA and CDR2 FQGNSA. For the CDR3, the DNA is TGTGCCAGCAGCTTTCAGGGGATCGGAGGGCAGTACTTC. It is translated as CASSFQGIGGQYF.

The V call is TRBV15, the J call TRBJ2-3; no clear D. Trimming took 3 bases from V and 2 from J, leaving 15 bases between them. CDR1 and CDR2 (germline): LNHNV, YYDKDF (reference sequence). The CDR3 covers 16 residues. This chain's CDR3 is CATSSETSLVTDTQYF. In DNA form, the CDR3 reads TGTGCCACCAGCAGCGAGACATCGTTGGTCACAGATACGCAGTATTTT.

The chain is built from TRBV6-5 and TRBJ2-1, with 7 nucleotides matching TRBD2. Germline V lookup: CDR1 MNHEY, CDR2 SVGAGI. The V gene end was trimmed by 6 bases and the J gene end by 4 bases; junction bases not matched to a gene: 6. This CDR3 is built from 14 residues. In DNA form, the CDR3 reads TGTGCCAGCAGCAGCTCTAGCGGATACAATGAGCAGTTCTTC. Translation gives CASSSSSGYNEQFF.

This clonotype turned up a few times. The rearrangement joins TRBV5-1 to TRBJ2-7; D possibly corresponds to TRBD1 (6 bases). V dropped 0 bases and J dropped 0 bases, with 10 bases sitting between them. There are 15 residues in the CDR3. Per germline, CDR1 SGHRS and CDR2 YFSETQ. The CDR3 DNA is TGCGCCAGCAGCTTGGTTCCAGGGGACTCCTACGAGCAGTACTTC. It codes for CASSLVPGDSYEQYF.

V gene TRBV7-9 combines with J gene TRBJ1-1; D not certain. CDR1 and CDR2 from the germline V gene are SEHNR and FQNEAQ (reference sequence). V lost 7 bases, J lost 0 bases, and 9 bases lay in between. This CDR3 comprises 13 residues. The CDR3 reads CASIAAMNTEAFF. CDR3 bases: TGTGCCAGCATAGCAGCCATGAACACTGAAGCTTTCTTT.

This clonotype was seen a handful of times. This may stem from a read error, because a much larger clone lies one nucleotide away. This sequence joins TRBV29-1 and TRBJ2-5; D is ambiguous. CDR3 length: 13 residues. The ends were cut back, 7 bases at V and 11 bases at J, with 23 bases in the middle. The germline CDR1 and CDR2 sequences are SQVTM and ANQGSEA. CDR3 residues: CSAETDLPYGQYF. In DNA form, the CDR3 reads TGCAGCGCGGAGACGGATTTACCCTACGGGCAGTACTTC.

The V and J genes are TRBV18 and TRBJ2-4, with TRBD1 identical over 9 bases. Germline CDR1 is KGHSH and CDR2 is LQKENI. V lost 4 bases and J lost 6; bases outside the gene matches: 4. The CDR3 loop spans 14 amino acids. The CDR3 region is CASSRGQGRNIQYF. The CDR3 coding sequence is TGTGCCAGCTCACGGGGACAGGGACGAAACATTCAGTACTTC.

The chain couples TRBV6-1 to TRBJ2-1; D ambiguous. The V end lost 7 bases, the J end lost 0 bases, and 13 bases lay between the germline ends. The V gene's germline CDR1 is MNHNS and CDR2 SASEGT. The CDR3 extends over 15 amino acids. The CDR3, as DNA: TGTGCCAGCACCCACCACACCGCCTCCTACAATGAGCAGTTCTTC. This gives the protein CASTHHTASYNEQFF.

This chain connects TRBV20-1 to TRBJ2-3; TRBD2 agrees at 8 bases. V dropped 1 base and J dropped 3; count of bases not matched to a gene: 3. Germline CDR1 is DFQATT and CDR2 is SNEGSKA (reference sequence). This CDR3 is 14 amino acids long. This chain's CDR3 is CSARVAGNTDTQYF. CDR3 DNA: TGCAGTGCTAGAGTAGCGGGGAATACAGATACGCAGTATTTT.

This clonotype has more than one count but fewer than ten. The chain joins TRBV29-1 to TRBJ2-1; 8 bases match TRBD1. CDR1 and CDR2 from the germline V gene are SQVTM and ANQGSEA. This CDR3 has 14 amino acids. V was pared by 1 base and J by 7 bases, with 6 bases of the junction left unmatched. The CDR3 DNA reads as TGCAGCGTTGAAGTGGACAGGGTTGGTAATGAGCAGTTCTTC. This encodes CSVEVDRVGNEQFF.

The chain couples TRBV4-2 to TRBJ1-3, with a possible D match to TRBD1 (6 bases). The V gene's germline CDR1 is LGHNA and CDR2 YNFKEQ. The germline V and J ends were trimmed by 4 bases and 4 bases, with 11 bases remaining between them. This CDR3 region has 14 residues. The CDR3 sequence is CASSRDDRGNTIYF. In DNA, the CDR3 is TGTGCCAGCAGCCGCGATGACAGGGGAAACACCATATATTTT.

This rearrangement joins TRBV4-3 to TRBJ2-7; D not certain. The J call may be faulty, since TRBJ2-5 better matches the DNA end. Germline-derived CDR1 and CDR2 are LGHNA and YSLEER. CDR3 size: 15 residues. In DNA, the CDR3 is TGCGCCAGCAGCCAAGGTCGGCAGGAAAGTGAGACCCAGTACTTC. This sequence encodes CASSQGRQESETQYF.

This chain links TRBV28 with TRBJ2-5; D unclear. Trimming shortened V by 8 bases and J by 5 bases, and 12 bases separated the two germline ends. Germline V gene lookup returns CDR1 MDHEN and CDR2 SYDVKM. The CDR3 extends over 12 amino acids. This CDR3 reads CASGRYWETQYF. CDR3 bases: TGTGCCAGCGGACGTTATTGGGAGACCCAGTACTTC.

The chain links TRBV3-1 to TRBJ1-2, with 7 bases identical to TRBD1. Looked up from germline, CDR1 is LGHDT and CDR2 is YNNKEL (reference sequence). Trimming removed 1 base from V and 8 bases from J; junction bases left unmatched: 4. The CDR3 is made up of 13 amino acids. The CDR3 sequence is CASSQGRDRGYTF. CDR3 coding DNA: TGTGCCAGCAGCCAAGGGAGGGACAGAGGCTACACCTTC.

This clonotype was found a few times. Here the CDR3 reads CATSRDLGPEGSPLHF. DNA for the CDR3: TGTGCCACCAGCAGAGATCTTGGTCCCGAGGGTTCACCCCTCCACTTT. The gene calls are TRBV15 and TRBJ1-6; no firm D call. Trimming left V 0 bases short and J 9 bases short, with 15 bases between. This CDR3 spans 16 amino acids. Germline V gene sequence: CDR1 LNHNV, CDR2 YYDKDF (reference sequence). The full variable domain, with the rest looked up from reference TRBV15 and TRBJ1-6, is DAMVIQNPRYQVTQFGKPVTLSCSQTLNHNVMYWYQQKSSQAPKLLFHYYDKDFNNEADTPDNFQSRRPNTSFCFLDIRSPGLGDTAMYLCATSRDLGPEGSPLHFGNGTRLTVT.

This clonotype was seen a handful of times. The chain uses TRBV9 and TRBJ2-7; 8 nucleotides agree with TRBD2. With the DNA end fitting TRBJ2-5 better, the J assignment may be wrong. Per the germline V gene, CDR1 is SGDLS and CDR2 is YYNGEE. The length of the CDR3 is 14 residues. CDR3 amino acids: CASSVPGGGETQYF. The DNA for the CDR3 is TGTGCCAGCAGCGTACCCGGGGGGGGAGAGACCCAGTACTTC.

This chain links TRBV6-5 with TRBJ2-7; perhaps TRBD2 as D (5 bases). Looked up from germline, CDR1 is MNHEY and CDR2 is SVGAGI. V was trimmed by 6 bases and J by 3 bases, leaving 12 bases between them. This CDR3 contains 13 residues. The CDR3 nucleotides are TGTGCCAGCAGGCTATCGGAGGTCTACGAGCAGTACTTC. Its translation: CASRLSEVYEQYF.